This TCR beta chain was documented in a study of cytomegalovirus exposure and HLA in healthy donors. Study-level points and caveats: The authors later found HLA-associated TCR beta chains more clonally expanded than equally common others. Some public TCRs appeared in many individuals, while most sequences were rare.

The CDR3 sequence is 16 residues long. Germline CDR1 and CDR2: MNHEY and SMNVEV (reference sequence). Trimming cost V 4 bases and J 4 bases; bases outside gene matches: 13. Researchers ran the PCR with 60 Vbeta and 13 Jbeta primers. Using immunoSEQ multiplex PCR, the repertoire was profiled, and TCRdb retains in-frame clones only, with some absent. The repertoire consists of some 130,000 clones, with about 10% occurring once and the leading ten covering roughly 7.2%. Details on this clone: No antigen is known for it.

The sequence derives from a woman between 40 and 50 years old in good health and CMV-seropositive. Sequenced material: PBMCs. The chain combines TRBV27 with TRBJ2-7; 7 bases agree with TRBD1. CDR3 in DNA: TGTGCCAGCAGTTCCTCCAGGGGGAGCTTGACTTACGAGCAGTACTTC. Translation: CASSSSRGSLTYEQYF.